The entry that follows covers one T cell receptor (beta chain) sequence. V lost 5 bases and J lost 0, with 13 bases in between. This CDR3 is 16 amino acids long. CDR1 SGHTA and CDR2 FQGNSA come from the germline V gene. Seattle patients were enrolled while actively infected and followed longitudinally. These data are taken from a study of blood T cell repertoires in COVID-19. Study background: Some COVID-19 samples were acute and others convalescent; all came from the United States, Italy and Spain. T cells, B-cell-depleted T cells, or PBMCs supplied cDNA or gDNA.

In the original processing: Using reference gene primer amplification, nucleated cell counts were estimated. Here immunoSEQ multiplex PCR was the method, and the copy in TCRdb shows in-frame clones only, minus some. D and trimming come from the DNA, and the V and J calls and clone size come from that table. The sample carries around 400,000 clones, around 87% recorded once. The TCR sequence derives from a woman aged 55-70 years with COVID-19, enrolled during active disease. Sequenced input: peripheral blood. The rearrangement links TRBV7-2 to TRBJ2-2; tentatively, D is TRBD1 (6 bases). In DNA form, the CDR3 reads TGTGCCAGCAGCGGGCAGGGGACCACGAACACCGGGGAGCTGTTTTTT. Its protein product is CASSGQGTTNTGELFF.